What follows are 15 T cell receptor beta chains derived from one specimen sequenced in a study of human T cells and chemical hapten exposure. As for time point: pre-sensitization, week 0. The treatment denotes: therapeutic diphenylcyclopropenone sensitization with weekly scalp DPC. MiXCR, applied by TCRdb to the RACE reads, yields one record per CDR3 protein. The profile shows 300,000 to 450,000 distinct CDR3 sequences, 5% to 6.5% of them singletons. The starting material was whole blood, obtained in connection with sensitization to the hapten diphenylcyclopropenone (DPC). Receptors were obtained from a young woman with alopecia areata. Some clones in this sample may be carry-over from other donors' samples.

V and J are TRBV6-5 and TRBJ2-5; D possibly corresponds to TRBD2 (6 bases). There are 14 residues in the CDR3. The V and J ends lost 5 bases and 5 bases respectively, with 15 bases between them. CDR1 MNHEY and CDR2 SVGAGI come from the germline V gene. This CDR3 is CASSPGGATETQYF. The CDR3 bases are TGTGCCAGCAGTCCCGGCGGGGCAACGGAGACCCAGTACTTC.

The chain couples TRBV19 to TRBJ1-5; 7 bases are shared with TRBD1. The CDR3 sequence is 15 residues long. Germline V gene data show CDR1 as LNHDA and CDR2 as SQIVND (reference sequence). V dropped 3 bases and J dropped 5; count of bases not matched to a gene: 7. CDR3 bases: TGTGCCAGTAGTATCTCCGGGACAGCTTATCAGCCCCAGCATTTT. As protein: CASSISGTAYQPQHF.

The V call is TRBV5-1, the J call TRBJ1-1, with D perhaps TRBD1 (5 bases). Trimming took off 0 bases at V and 2 bases at J, with 11 bases between the two ends. The CDR3 sequence is 15 residues long. CDR1 and CDR2 (germline): SGHRS, YFSETQ. CDR3 DNA: TGCGCCAGCAGCTTGGAGGGGAGACCCAACACTGAAGCTTTCTTT. Its protein product is CASSLEGRPNTEAFF.

This clonotype came up many times. The rearrangement joins TRBV5-6 to TRBJ2-4, with D uncertain. V was cut by 2 bases and J by 3 bases, with 18 bases left in between. The CDR3 is 17 amino acids. Germline assignment: CDR1 SGHDT and CDR2 YYEEEE. CDR3 in amino acids: CASSLRTVWDGKNIQYF. CDR3 nucleotide sequence: TGTGCCAGCAGCTTAAGGACGGTCTGGGATGGCAAAAACATTCAGTACTTC.

This clonotype has ten or more counts. V and J are TRBV4-1 and TRBJ1-4; D remains unclear. This CDR3 contains 14 residues. The V gene lost 1 base and the J gene lost 8 bases, with 11 bases spanning the gap. Germline CDR1 is MGHRA and CDR2 is YSYEKL. CDR3 sequence: CASSQGGGGEKLFF. Written as DNA, the CDR3 is TGCGCCAGCAGCCAAGGAGGAGGTGGGGAAAAACTGTTTTTT.

This clonotype was picked up a small number of times. The chain combines TRBV21-1 with TRBJ2-3; the D segment call TRBD2 is taken from the table without a DNA check. TRBV21-1 is recorded as a pseudogene. This CDR3 comprises 13 residues. CDR3 loop: CAPPTGARDTQYF. CDR3 sequence (DNA): TGTGCCCCTCCGACGGGAGCTAGAGATACGCAGTATTTT.

This clonotype has a handful of counts. The chain carries TRBV7-9 and TRBJ1-1; D not resolved. The germline gives CDR1 SEHNR, CDR2 FQNEAQ (reference sequence). The CDR3 consists of 10 residues. Trimming shortened V by 8 bases and J by 4 bases, and 5 bases separated the two germline ends. In nucleotides, the CDR3 is TGTGCCAGCGAGGGCACTGAAGCTTTCTTT. This sequence encodes CASEGTEAFF.

This clonotype occurred many times. The chain uses TRBV6-2 or TRBV6-3 and TRBJ1-5; tentatively, D is TRBD1 (5 bases). Germline CDR1 and CDR2: MNHEY and SVGEGT. This CDR3 has 12 amino acids. The V end was cut by 6 bases, the J end by 5 bases, with 8 bases between. The CDR3 protein is CASRMTDQPQHF. CDR3 nucleotides: TGTGCCAGCAGGATGACAGATCAGCCCCAGCATTTT.

This clonotype was observed a few times. The chain couples TRBV29-1 to TRBJ2-6, with 9 bases that match TRBD1. CDR1 SQVTM and CDR2 ANQGSEA come from the germline V gene. CDR3 length equals 17 residues. The ends lost 6 bases at V and 0 bases at J; junction bases unmatched: 9. CDR3 residues: CSVQPGQGGSGANVLTF. CDR3 sequence (DNA): TGCAGCGTCCAACCGGGACAGGGAGGCTCTGGGGCCAACGTCCTGACTTTC.

This clonotype was seen repeatedly, ten times or more. The chain carries TRBV5-1 and TRBJ1-1; no firm D call. The CDR3 has 15 amino acids. V was pared by 3 bases and J by 5 bases, with 17 bases between. The germline CDR1 and CDR2 sequences are SGHRS and YFSETQ. The CDR3 region is CASSSLSSGGTEAFF. CDR3 DNA sequence: TGCGCCAGCAGCTCTCTTTCATCGGGAGGGACTGAAGCTTTCTTT.

The V and J genes are TRBV6-6 and TRBJ1-3; D perhaps matches TRBD1 (5 bases). Between the trimmed V and J ends, which lost 0 bases and 2 bases, there was a span of 8 bases. Germline V lookup: CDR1 MNHNY, CDR2 SVGAGI (reference sequence). The CDR3 covers 15 residues. This chain's CDR3 is CASSYSTATGNTIYF. In DNA form, the CDR3 reads TGTGCCAGCAGTTACTCGACAGCCACTGGAAACACCATATATTTT.

This clonotype was detected a few times. The V and J genes are TRBV29-1 and TRBJ2-7, with D perhaps matching TRBD1 (5 bases). CDR3 length: 12 residues. Deletions cut 5 bases from V and 7 bases from J, with 15 bases between. The V gene's germline CDR1 is SQVTM and CDR2 ANQGSEA. The CDR3, as DNA: TGCAGCGTTCTCAGGGAAGTTGGGGAGCAGTACTTC. Translation: CSVLREVGEQYF.

Ten or more counts support this clonotype. This chain uses TRBV29-1 with TRBJ2-7; perhaps TRBD1 as D (6 bases). The CDR3 spans 15 residues. The V gene lost 2 bases and the J gene lost 3 bases, with 17 bases spanning the gap. The germline V gene encodes CDR1 SQVTM and CDR2 ANQGSEA. The CDR3 bases are TGCAGCGTTGAAAGATCGGACAGTGGGAACTACGAGCAGTACTTC. Encoded protein: CSVERSDSGNYEQYF.

In its sample, this clonotype was seen a few times. This rearrangement joins TRBV9 to TRBJ2-3; weak D call: TRBD2 (6 bases). Trimming removed 0 bases at V and 8 bases at J, with 16 bases between. Germline V gene lookup returns CDR1 SGDLS and CDR2 YYNGEE. This CDR3 has 15 amino acids. The CDR3 loop reads CASSVGGAGQTTQYF. CDR3 DNA: TGTGCCAGCAGCGTAGGCGGGGCGGGTCAGACTACGCAGTATTTT.

This clonotype was observed at least ten times. The genes are TRBV12-3 or TRBV12-4 and TRBJ1-2; the D gene is possibly TRBD1 (6 bases). V lost 6 bases and J lost 6, with 20 bases in between. This CDR3 has 15 residues. CDR3 loop: CASRALTQGIDGYTF. DNA of the CDR3: TGTGCCAGCAGAGCCCTTACACAGGGAATTGATGGCTACACCTTC.